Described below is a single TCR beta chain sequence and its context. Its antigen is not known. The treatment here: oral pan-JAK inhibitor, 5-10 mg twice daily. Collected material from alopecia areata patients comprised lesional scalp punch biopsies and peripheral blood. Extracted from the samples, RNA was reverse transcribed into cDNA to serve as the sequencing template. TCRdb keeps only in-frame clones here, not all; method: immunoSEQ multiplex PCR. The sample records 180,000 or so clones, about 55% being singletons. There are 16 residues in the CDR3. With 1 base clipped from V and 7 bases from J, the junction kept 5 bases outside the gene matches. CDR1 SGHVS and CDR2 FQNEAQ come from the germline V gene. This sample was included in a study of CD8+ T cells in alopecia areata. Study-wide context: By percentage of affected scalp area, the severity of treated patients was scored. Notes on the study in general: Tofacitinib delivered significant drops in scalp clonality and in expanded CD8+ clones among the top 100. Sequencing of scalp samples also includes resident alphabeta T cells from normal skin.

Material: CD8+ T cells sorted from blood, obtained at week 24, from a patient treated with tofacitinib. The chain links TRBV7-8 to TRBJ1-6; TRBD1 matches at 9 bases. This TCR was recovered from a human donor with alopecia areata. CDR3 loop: CASSLGIGQGNSPLHF. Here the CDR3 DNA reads TGTGCCAGCAGCTTAGGCATCGGACAGGGGAATTCACCCCTCCACTTT.